What follows describes a single T cell receptor (beta chain). Its antigen is undetermined. This sample is part of a study of blood T cells in healthy people across ages. Alongside a J-beta primer mix, a sample-barcoded 5' primer served in a second PCR lasting roughly 6 to 12 cycles. TCRdb re-called the 5' RACE reads through MiXCR, storing one row per CDR3 protein. In the table there are more than 650,000 distinct CDR3 sequences, 20% to 25% of which are singletons. Study-level findings and limits: TCR beta diversity per million T cells fell roughly linearly with age. Estimates of total diversity, which came from one million sequenced T cells, were considered to be underestimates.

The sample was blood. This sequence was found in a man in his 70s in good health.

CDR3 residues: CASSPSGGMYEQYF. CDR3 sequence (DNA): TGTGCCAGCTCACCGAGCGGGGGTATGTACGAGCAGTACTTC. The chain employs TRBV18 and TRBJ2-7; the match to TRBD2 covers 8 bases. Germline CDR1 is KGHSH and CDR2 is LQKENI. The CDR3 contains 14 residues. V lost 3 bases to trimming and J lost 4 bases; unmatched junction nucleotides: 5.